The entry below describes one T cell receptor beta chain. MiXCR was run by TCRdb on the PCR reads, yielding one entry per CDR3 protein. The profile covers over 600,000 distinct CDR3 sequences, with just under 20% appearing a single time and roughly 0.83% taken by the ten largest. The CDR3 has 16 amino acids. Germline V gene data show CDR1 as MGHRA and CDR2 as YSYEKL. Trimming cost V 1 base and J 7 bases; bases outside gene matches: 7. The data are from a study of molecular identifiers for immune sequencing clone quantification. This chain joins TRBV4-1 and TRBJ2-1, with TRBD2 matching over 10 bases. The sample consisted of naive CD8+ T cells from blood, with Jurkat cell RNA spiked in. Subset denoted: FACS-sorted CD8+CD4-CCR7+CD45RA+ naive T cells. This clonotype originated in a human donor in good health. Some libraries in this study had Jurkat cell RNA spiked in. This CDR3 is CASSQGPSGGLNEQFF. As DNA, the CDR3 is TGCGCCAGCAGCCAAGGGCCTAGCGGGGGACTGAATGAGCAGTTCTTC.